These 6 T cell receptor beta chains share one sample of origin, sequenced in a study of T cell clones after liver transplantation. Only in-frame clones appear in the TCRdb table, and some are missing; sequencing was by immunoSEQ multiplex PCR. The sample consists of about 75,000 clones, roughly 80% of them appearing once. The sequencing here drew on CD4+ T cells from blood, taken roughly 48 months after liver transplant. The receptors derive from a human patient who received a liver transplant. The graft donor may have contributed some T cells.

This rearrangement joins TRBV6-1 to TRBJ1-5; 7 bases align to TRBD1. V shed 2 bases, J shed 2 bases, and the junction held 6 bases outside the gene matches. Looked up from germline, CDR1 is MNHNS and CDR2 is SASEGT. The CDR3 is 16 residues long. DNA for the CDR3: TGTGCCAGCAGTGAATGGGGGACAGAAGGCAATCAGCCCCAGCATTTT. It specifies CASSEWGTEGNQPQHF.

The table lists this clone with a few counts. CDR3 nucleotide sequence: TGCGCCAGCAGTGGACTAGCGGGGGGTTGCGAGCAGTACTTC. This sequence encodes CASSGLAGGCEQYF. The chain links TRBV10-1 to TRBJ2-7; TRBD2 matches 13 bases. CDR3 length: 14 residues. The V segment lost 4 bases and the J segment 6 bases; nucleotides outside the gene matches: 3. Germline V lookup: CDR1 WNHNN, CDR2 SYGVQD (reference sequence).

This clone was detected once. The chain combines TRBV7-6 with TRBJ2-7; TRBD2 matches 11 bases. This CDR3 has 16 amino acids. The V gene end was trimmed by 4 bases and the J gene end by 4 bases; junction bases not matched to a gene: 9. Germline assignment: CDR1 SGHVS and CDR2 FNYEAQ. The CDR3 coding sequence is TGTGCCAGCAGCTCCTCTAGCGGGGGGTTCGGATACGAGCAGTACTTC. Amino acid sequence: CASSSSSGGFGYEQYF.

The chain combines TRBV5-4 with TRBJ2-1; D is ambiguous. From germline, CDR1 is SGHNT and CDR2 YYREEE (reference sequence). Trimming shortened V by 2 bases and J by 0 bases, and 6 bases separated the two germline ends. This CDR3 contains 14 residues. The CDR3 loop is CASSLGNSYNEQFF. The CDR3 DNA is TGTGCCAGCAGCTTAGGGAACTCCTACAATGAGCAGTTCTTC.

The V gene is TRBV6-5, the J gene TRBJ1-5; 8 positions agree with TRBD1. Germline V gene lookup returns CDR1 MNHEY and CDR2 SVGAGI. The CDR3 has 13 residues. Trimming removed 8 bases from V and 4 bases from J; junction bases left unmatched: 4. The CDR3 region is CASHRDRNQPQHF. CDR3 nucleotide sequence: TGTGCCAGCCACAGGGACAGGAATCAGCCCCAGCATTTT.

CDR3 residues: CASSKIGREDYGYTF. The CDR3 DNA follows: TGTGCCAGCAGCAAGATTGGCAGGGAAGACTATGGCTACACCTTC. The V gene is TRBV14, the J gene TRBJ1-2; TRBD1 is a possible D gene (5 bases). Germline V gene sequence: CDR1 SGHDN, CDR2 FVKESK. This CDR3 has 15 amino acids. Between the trimmed V and J ends, which lost 5 bases and 3 bases, there was a span of 16 bases. The full variable domain, with the rest looked up from reference TRBV14 and TRBJ1-2, is EAGVTQFPSHSVIEKGQTVTLRCDPISGHDNLYWYRRVMGKEIKFLLHFVKESKQDESGMPNNRFLAERTGGTYSTLKVQPAELEDSGVYFCASSKIGREDYGYTFGSGTRLTVV.